The subject of this entry is one T cell receptor (beta chain). Its antigen is currently unknown. The data originate from a study of a mutant IDH1 vaccine in newly diagnosed glioma. Described time point: week 35, safety follow-up. Doses comprised 300 ug of mutant IDH1 20-mer peptide each, plus topical imiquimod. Germline CDR1 SGHRS, CDR2 YFSETQ. V gave up 0 bases and J gave up 7 bases, with 2 bases separating them. The CDR3 covers 11 residues. Using immunoSEQ multiplex PCR, the repertoire was profiled, and TCRdb retains in-frame clones only, with some absent. Of about 54,000 clones in the sample, roughly 80% are singletons; the top ten hold over 4%.

The origin of this receptor is a woman between 18 and 29 years old with glioma. The V gene is TRBV5-1, the J gene TRBJ2-1; D ambiguous. The sample was PBMCs, taken from a glioma patient whose treatment included an IDH1 peptide vaccine. The CDR3 coding sequence is TGCGCCAGCAGCTTGGAGAATGAGCAGTTCTTC. Protein sequence: CASSLENEQFF.